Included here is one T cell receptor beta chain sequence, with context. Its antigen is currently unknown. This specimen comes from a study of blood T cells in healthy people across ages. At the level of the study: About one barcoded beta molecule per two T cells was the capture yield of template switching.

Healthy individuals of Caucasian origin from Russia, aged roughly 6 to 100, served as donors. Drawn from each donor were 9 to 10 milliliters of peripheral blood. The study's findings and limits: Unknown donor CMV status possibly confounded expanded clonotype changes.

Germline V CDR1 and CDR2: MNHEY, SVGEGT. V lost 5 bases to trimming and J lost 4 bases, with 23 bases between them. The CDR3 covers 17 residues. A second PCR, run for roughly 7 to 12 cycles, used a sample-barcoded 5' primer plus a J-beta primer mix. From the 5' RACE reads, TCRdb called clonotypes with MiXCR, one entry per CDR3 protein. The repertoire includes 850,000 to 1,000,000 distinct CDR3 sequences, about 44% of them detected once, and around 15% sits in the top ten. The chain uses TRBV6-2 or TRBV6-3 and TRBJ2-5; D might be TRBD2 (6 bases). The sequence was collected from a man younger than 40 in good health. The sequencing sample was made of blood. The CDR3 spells CASSRNRENQIGETQYF. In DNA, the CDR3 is TGTGCCAGCAGTCGAAACCGGGAGAACCAGATTGGAGAGACCCAGTACTTC.